The 13 T cell receptor beta chains below were found in one sample sequenced in a study of vaccination effects on CD4 cells after COVID-19. Isolation of CD4+ T cells took place after 10 to 11 days of culture. Each person got two doses of an mRNA SARS-CoV-2 vaccine, BNT162b2 or mRNA-1273. TCRdb's copy holds only in-frame clones and misses some; the assay was immunoSEQ multiplex PCR. Among tens of thousands of clones listed, roughly 74% were seen once. For these receptors, no antigen is known. This specimen was CD4+ T cells from PBMCs cultured without peptide, taken after COVID-19 vaccination. The receptors stem from a human donor who received a COVID-19 vaccine.

The table lists this clone with a count of one. V gene TRBV24-1 combines with J gene TRBJ2-5; TRBD1 aligns across 9 bases. Germline V gives CDR1 KGHDR, CDR2 SFDVKD. This CDR3 is built from 15 residues. The V segment lost 3 bases and the J segment 5 bases; nucleotides outside the gene matches: 6. The CDR3 DNA reads TGTGCCACCAGTGATCCTGAAGGGACAGGGGAGACCCAGTACTTC. This codes for CATSDPEGTGETQYF.

The chain is built from TRBV5-1 and TRBJ2-5, with D possibly TRBD2 on 7 matching bases. From germline, CDR1 is SGHRS and CDR2 YFSETQ. This CDR3 region has 16 residues. Between the trimmed V and J ends, which lost 7 bases and 5 bases, there was a span of 24 bases. The CDR3 loop is CASSPMRRGPVETQYF. In nucleotides, the CDR3 is TGCGCCAGCTCGCCTATGCGGCGGGGGCCCGTGGAGACCCAGTACTTC. The full variable domain, with the rest looked up from reference TRBV5-1 and TRBJ2-5, is KAGVTQTPRYLIKTRGQQVTLSCSPISGHRSVSWYQQTPGQGLQFLFEYFSETQRNKGNFPGRFSGRQFSNSRSEMNVSTLELGDSALYLCASSPMRRGPVETQYFGPGTRLLVL.

The V gene is TRBV18, the J gene TRBJ2-2; TRBD1 matches 9 bases. The CDR3 covers 15 residues. Looked up from germline, CDR1 is KGHSH and CDR2 is LQKENI. J was trimmed by 7 bases and V by 2 bases; bases with no gene match: 5. DNA of the CDR3: TGTGCCAGCTCACCAGCCGGGACAGGGATCGGGGAGCTGTTTTTT. It specifies CASSPAGTGIGELFF. Full variable domain (remainder filled in from reference TRBV18 and TRBJ2-2): NAGVMQNPRHLVRRRGQEARLRCSPMKGHSHVYWYRQLPEEGLKFMVYLQKENIIDESGMPKERFSAEFPKEGPSILRIQQVVRGDSAAYFCASSPAGTGIGELFFGEGSRLTVL.

V gene TRBV9 combines with J gene TRBJ1-3; D is unclear. The CDR3 is made up of 17 amino acids. CDR1 and CDR2 (germline): SGDLS, YYNGEE. V lost 4 bases and J 1 base, leaving 18 bases between the germline ends. CDR3 coding DNA: TGTGCCAGCAGCCCAGGAGGGATTCCTGGTTCTGGAAACACCATATATTTT. Translating it yields CASSPGGIPGSGNTIYF.

This sequence joins TRBV6-6 and TRBJ2-2; 12 bases agree with TRBD2. V dropped 5 bases and J dropped 5; count of bases not matched to a gene: 9. There are 17 residues in the CDR3. CDR1 is MNHNY and CDR2 is SVGAGI in the germline V gene (reference sequence). CDR3 amino acids: CASSRSSGGAGTGELFF. DNA of the CDR3: TGTGCCAGCAGTCGCTCTAGCGGGGGGGCCGGGACCGGGGAGCTGTTTTTT.

This rearrangement joins TRBV25-1 to TRBJ1-2; TRBD1 agrees at 8 bases. J lost 2 bases, V lost 5 bases, and 13 bases had no gene match. The CDR3 is 17 amino acids. The germline V gene encodes CDR1 MGHDK and CDR2 SYGVNS. The CDR3 DNA reads TGTGCCAGCAGTACCCACTCAGGGGGCATGGAAAACTATGGCTACACCTTC. Its protein product is CASSTHSGGMENYGYTF.

The chain has TRBV20-1 and TRBJ2-5; D tentatively fits TRBD1 or TRBD2 (7 bases each). The CDR3 covers 19 residues. Germline-derived CDR1 and CDR2 are DFQATT and SNEGSKA (reference sequence). V was pared by 3 bases and J by 3 bases, with 29 bases between. For the CDR3, the DNA is TGCAGTGCTAGTAGATTGAAAGGAGGGGAGGGGGCTCGGGAAGAGACCCAGTACTTC. Translated, it gives CSASRLKGGEGAREETQYF.

This chain links TRBV12-5 with TRBJ2-6; 9 bases match TRBD1. The CDR3 consists of 18 residues. After removal of 0 bases from V and 0 bases from J, the junction contained 3 bases not matched to a gene. The germline V gene has CDR1 LGHNT and CDR2 FRNRAP. The CDR3 is CASGLVGQGYSGANVLTF. The CDR3 nucleotides read TGTGCTAGTGGTTTGGTAGGACAGGGGTACTCTGGGGCCAACGTCCTGACTTTC.

The genes are TRBV11-2 and TRBJ1-6; 7 nucleotides align to TRBD1. The CDR3 spans 16 residues. Germline lookup yields CDR1 SGHAT and CDR2 FQNNGV. With V trimmed by 4 bases and J by 7 bases, 10 bases remained unmatched. In DNA form, the CDR3 reads TGTGCCAGCAGCTCTTATCTGACAGGGTACAATTCACCCCTCCACTTT. Protein sequence: CASSSYLTGYNSPLHF.

The rearrangement joins TRBV5-8 to TRBJ2-1, with 11 bases fitting TRBD2. This CDR3 has 14 residues. The trim removed 7 bases at V and 5 bases at J, leaving 5 bases unmatched. Germline V gives CDR1 SGHTS, CDR2 YDEGEE. The CDR3: CASPSGGFDNEQFF. CDR3 DNA sequence: TGTGCCAGCCCTAGCGGGGGGTTCGACAATGAGCAGTTCTTC.

This clone was seen only once. CDR3 region: CASSFQGPTEKLFF. For the CDR3, the DNA is TGTGCCAGTAGTTTCCAGGGCCCTACTGAAAAACTGTTTTTT. The chain employs TRBV19 and TRBJ1-4; D may be TRBD1 (5 bases). CDR1 is LNHDA, CDR2 SQIVND, per germline (reference sequence). With 5 bases removed from V and 7 bases from J, the gap between germline ends came to 14 bases. The CDR3 consists of 14 residues.

The gene calls are TRBV24-1 and TRBJ2-5; the match to TRBD1 covers 12 bases. The V segment lost 3 bases and the J segment 5 bases; nucleotides outside the gene matches: 6. Germline lookup yields CDR1 KGHDR and CDR2 SFDVKD. The CDR3 sequence is 16 residues long. CDR3 amino acids: CATSDAGTGGGETQYF. CDR3 DNA: TGTGCCACCAGTGATGCCGGGACAGGGGGCGGGGAGACCCAGTACTTC.

The chain uses TRBV5-8 and TRBJ1-5; D is undetermined. The germline V gene has CDR1 SGHTS and CDR2 YDEGEE. V was cut by 0 bases and J by 4 bases, with 5 bases left in between. The CDR3 has 13 amino acids. CDR3 sequence: CASSLAPNQPQHF. In nucleotides, the CDR3 is TGTGCCAGCAGCTTGGCACCGAATCAGCCCCAGCATTTT.